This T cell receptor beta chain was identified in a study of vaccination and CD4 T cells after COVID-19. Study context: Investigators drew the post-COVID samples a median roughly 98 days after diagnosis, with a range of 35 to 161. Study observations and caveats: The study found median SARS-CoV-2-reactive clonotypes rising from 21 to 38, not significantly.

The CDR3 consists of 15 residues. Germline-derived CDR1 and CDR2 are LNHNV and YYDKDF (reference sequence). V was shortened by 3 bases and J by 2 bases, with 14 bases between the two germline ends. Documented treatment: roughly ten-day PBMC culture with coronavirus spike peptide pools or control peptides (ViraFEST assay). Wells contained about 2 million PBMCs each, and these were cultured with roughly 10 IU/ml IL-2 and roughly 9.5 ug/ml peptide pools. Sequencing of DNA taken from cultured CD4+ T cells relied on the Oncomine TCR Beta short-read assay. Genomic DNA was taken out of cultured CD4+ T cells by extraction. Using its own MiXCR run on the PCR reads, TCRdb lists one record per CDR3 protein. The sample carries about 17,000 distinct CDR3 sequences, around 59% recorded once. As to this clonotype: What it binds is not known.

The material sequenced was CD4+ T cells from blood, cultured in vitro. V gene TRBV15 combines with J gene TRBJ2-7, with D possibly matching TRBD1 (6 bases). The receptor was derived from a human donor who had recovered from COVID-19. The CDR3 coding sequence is TGTGCCACCAGCAGGGAGATACAGGGACCCTACGAGCAGTACTTC. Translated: CATSREIQGPYEQYF.